The rows below give T cell receptor beta chains drawn from one sample of a study of T cell repertoires in cytomegalovirus infection. TCRdb processed the reads anew with MiXCR; each CDR3 protein has one entry. The repertoire has roughly 78,000 distinct CDR3 sequences, approximately 40% of them found once; the top ten carry 90% to 95%. Their specific antigens are unknown. The material was CD8+ T cells from cultured PBMCs, obtained from culture after CMV antigen stimulation. The receptors stem from a human donor in good health (CMV status not recorded). Some clones in this sample may be carry-over from other donors' samples. Each CDR3 is given with its conserved first and last residue. D genes are given only for firm matches. Only some rows state a clone size, as once, few, many or a class for expanded clones.

>.|TRBV12-3/TRBV12-4|.|TRBJ1-5
CASTLTSDQPQHF
TGTGCCAGCACCCTTACGTCCGATCAGCCCCAGCATTTT
>TRBD2|TRBV7-9|few|TRBJ2-5
CASSPPSGGNQETQYF
TGTGCCAGCAGCCCCCCTAGCGGGGGAAACCAAGAGACCCAGTACTTC
>.|TRBV7-6|.|TRBJ2-7
CASSPPGVYEQYF
TGTGCCAGCAGCCCACCAGGAGTCTACGAGCAGTACTTC
>TRBD2|TRBV4-3|.|TRBJ2-7
CASSQDSSGSYEQYF
TGCGCCAGCAGCCAAGATTCTAGCGGGTCCTACGAGCAGTACTTC
>TRBD2|TRBV4-1|.|TRBJ2-3
CASSQAGGASTDTQYF
TGCGCCAGCAGCCAGGCCGGGGGGGCTAGCACAGATACGCAGTATTTT
>.|TRBV7-9|.|TRBJ2-7
CASSRPVTDGTYEQYF
TGTGCCAGCAGCCGCCCGGTGACAGACGGGACCTACGAGCAGTACTTC
>.|TRBV27|medium-sized|TRBJ2-5
CASSQGNRETQYF
TGTGCCAGCAGCCAGGGAAACCGAGAGACCCAGTACTTC
>TRBD2|TRBV9|.|TRBJ2-1
CASSVQDAGGSDEQFF
TGTGCCAGCAGCGTACAGGACGCGGGGGGGAGCGATGAGCAGTTCTTC
>TRBD1|TRBV7-8|few|TRBJ2-2
CASSLRRTGLVGTGELFF
TGTGCCAGCAGCTTAAGGCGGACAGGGTTGGTGGGGACCGGGGAGCTGTTTTTT
>TRBD1|TRBV9|.|TRBJ2-3
CASSAGTGVLSTDTQYF
TGTGCCAGCAGCGCCGGGACAGGGGTTCTTAGCACAGATACGCAGTATTTT
>.|TRBV7-8|few|TRBJ2-2
CASSLGSARGTGELFF
TGTGCCAGCAGCTTAGGATCGGCCAGGGGCACCGGGGAGCTGTTTTTT
>TRBD2|TRBV7-2|many|TRBJ2-1
CASSLARTSGGDNEQFF
TGTGCCAGCAGCTTAGCGAGGACTAGCGGGGGGGACAATGAGCAGTTCTTC
>.|TRBV24-1|.|TRBJ2-7
CATSDLPDGEQYF
TGTGCCACCAGTGATTTGCCCGATGGCGAGCAGTACTTC
>TRBD1|TRBV7-8|.|TRBJ2-1
CASSSDRGQPHEQFF
TGTGCCAGCAGTTCAGACAGGGGCCAACCCCATGAGCAGTTCTTC
>.|TRBV12-3/TRBV12-4|few|TRBJ2-7
CASSLELLYEQYF
TGTGCCAGCAGTTTGGAGCTCCTCTACGAGCAGTACTTC
>TRBD1|TRBV24-1|.|TRBJ1-1
CATSHRGLVNTEAFF
TGTGCCACCAGCCACAGGGGGCTGGTGAACACTGAAGCTTTCTTT
>.|TRBV7-2|many|TRBJ1-1
CASSLRGGVNTEAFF
TGTGCCAGCAGCTTAAGGGGAGGGGTGAACACTGAAGCTTTCTTT
>.|TRBV12-3/TRBV12-4|.|TRBJ2-3
CASRAGSDTQYF
TGTGCCAGCAGGGCAGGGTCAGATACGCAGTATTTT
>.|TRBV12-3/TRBV12-4|few|TRBJ2-1
CASSYEGANEQFF
TGTGCCAGCAGTTATGAGGGAGCCAATGAGCAGTTCTTC
>.|TRBV19|few|TRBJ1-4
CASSLDPAGEKLFF
TGTGCCAGTAGCCTGGACCCGGCCGGCGAAAAACTGTTTTTT
>.|TRBV27|.|TRBJ2-7
CASSFGEGAEQYF
TGTGCCAGCAGTTTTGGGGAGGGGGCCGAGCAGTACTTC
>TRBD1|TRBV20-1|.|TRBJ1-5
CSAKSRGPSNQPQHF
TGCAGTGCTAAGAGCAGGGGGCCCTCCAATCAGCCCCAGCATTTT
>.|TRBV7-8|few|TRBJ2-7
CASSLAGGLSEQYF
TGTGCCAGCAGCTTAGCGGGGGGGCTCTCCGAGCAGTACTTC
>.|TRBV20-1|.|TRBJ1-1
CSATVGSDTEAFF
TGCAGTGCTACCGTGGGGTCGGACACTGAAGCTTTCTTT
>.|TRBV7-6|few|TRBJ2-5
CASSLGAKKTQYF
TGTGCCAGCAGCTTAGGAGCCAAGAAGACCCAGTACTTC
>TRBD2|TRBV19|.|TRBJ2-1
CASTNQGLASYNEQFF
TGTGCCAGCACCAACCAGGGACTAGCATCCTACAATGAGCAGTTCTTC
>TRBD2|TRBV20-1|.|TRBJ2-1
CSASNTGTSTLDEQFF
TGCAGTGCTAGCAATACCGGGACTAGTACCCTTGATGAGCAGTTCTTC
>.|TRBV20-1|many|TRBJ2-5
CSAREGAPQETQYF
TGCAGTGCTAGGGAGGGGGCGCCCCAAGAGACCCAGTACTTC
>TRBD2|TRBV3-1|.|TRBJ2-1
CASSLVRGGKTYNEQFF
TGTGCCAGCAGCCTCGTTCGGGGGGGCAAAACTTACAATGAGCAGTTCTTC
>TRBD1|TRBV12-3/TRBV12-4|.|TRBJ1-1
CASSAGQGPRSTEAFF
TGTGCCAGCAGCGCGGGACAGGGGCCGCGGAGCACTGAAGCTTTCTTT
>TRBD2|TRBV4-1|few|TRBJ2-1
CASSKASSGLYNEQFF
TGCGCCAGCAGCAAAGCCTCTAGCGGGCTTTACAATGAGCAGTTCTTC
>.|TRBV12-3/TRBV12-4|.|TRBJ2-3
CASSGDPIVADTQYF
TGTGCCAGCAGTGGGGACCCAATTGTCGCAGATACGCAGTATTTT
>TRBD2|TRBV6-8|.|TRBJ2-3
CASSYFGLAGGKDTQYF
TGTGCCAGCAGTTACTTTGGACTAGCGGGGGGGAAAGATACGCAGTATTTT
>.|TRBV27|.|TRBJ1-2
CASSFRRRDYGYTF
TGTGCCAGCAGTTTTCGCAGGCGAGACTATGGCTACACCTTC
>TRBD2|TRBV7-6|many|TRBJ2-3
CASSLGLAGRTDTQYF
TGTGCCAGCAGCTTAGGTCTAGCGGGCCGCACAGATACGCAGTATTTT
>.|TRBV27|.|TRBJ2-3
CASSFGVLTSTDTQYF
TGTGCCAGCAGTTTCGGGGTATTGACTAGCACAGATACGCAGTATTTT
>.|TRBV19|.|TRBJ2-6
CASSIIISGANVLTF
TGTGCCAGTAGTATAATCATCTCTGGGGCCAACGTCCTGACTTTC
>.|TRBV28|.|TRBJ2-2
CASSFYGDARELFF
TGTGCCAGCAGTTTTTATGGGGACGCAAGGGAGCTGTTTTTT
>.|TRBV5-1|.|TRBJ2-7
CASSLEGLVAEREQYF
TGCGCCAGCAGCTTGGAGGGGTTGGTGGCAGAACGCGAGCAGTACTTC
>TRBD1|TRBV7-9|.|TRBJ2-4
CASSPPDRSPNAKNIQYF
TGTGCCAGCAGCCCCCCGGACAGGTCCCCCAACGCCAAAAACATTCAGTACTTC